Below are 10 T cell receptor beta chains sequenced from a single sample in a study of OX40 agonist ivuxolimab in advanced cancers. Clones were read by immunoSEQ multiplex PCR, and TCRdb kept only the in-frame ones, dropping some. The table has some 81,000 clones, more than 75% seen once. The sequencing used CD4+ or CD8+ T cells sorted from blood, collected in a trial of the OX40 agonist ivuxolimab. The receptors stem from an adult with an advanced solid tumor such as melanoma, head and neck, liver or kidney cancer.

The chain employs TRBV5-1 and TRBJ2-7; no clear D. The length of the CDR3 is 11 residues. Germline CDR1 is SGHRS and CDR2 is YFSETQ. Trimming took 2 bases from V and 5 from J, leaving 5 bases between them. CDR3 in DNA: TGCGCCAGCAGCTTCGGAGACGAGCAGTACTTC. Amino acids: CASSFGDEQYF.

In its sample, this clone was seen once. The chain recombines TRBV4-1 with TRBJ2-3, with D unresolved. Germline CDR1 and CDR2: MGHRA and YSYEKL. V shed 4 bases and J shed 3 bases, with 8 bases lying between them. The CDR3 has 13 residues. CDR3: CASSRRETDTQYF. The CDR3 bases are TGCGCCAGCAGCCGGAGAGAGACAGATACGCAGTATTTT.

The DNA of the CDR3 is TGTGCCGCGAACACCGACAGATATAATTCACCCCTCCACTTT. Translation: CAANTDRYNSPLHF. The rearrangement links TRBV28 to TRBJ1-6; tentatively, D is TRBD1 (5 bases). Germline assignment: CDR1 MDHEN and CDR2 SYDVKM. V lost 11 bases, J lost 4 bases, and 15 bases lay in between. The CDR3 is made up of 14 amino acids.

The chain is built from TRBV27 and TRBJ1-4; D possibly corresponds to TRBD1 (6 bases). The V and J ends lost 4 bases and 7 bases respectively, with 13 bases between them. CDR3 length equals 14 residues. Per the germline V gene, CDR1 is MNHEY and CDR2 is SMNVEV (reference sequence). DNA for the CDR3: TGTGCCAGCAGTTATTGGGGGCTTATTGAAAAACTGTTTTTT. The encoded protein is CASSYWGLIEKLFF.

The CDR3 here is CASSIDIGTGGAEAFF. DNA of the CDR3: TGTGCCAGTAGTATAGATATCGGGACGGGAGGAGCTGAAGCTTTCTTT. V and J are TRBV19 and TRBJ1-1; D may be TRBD1 (5 bases). V lost 0 bases and J lost 6, with 17 bases in between. The CDR3 consists of 16 residues. Germline V gene sequence: CDR1 LNHDA, CDR2 SQIVND (reference sequence).

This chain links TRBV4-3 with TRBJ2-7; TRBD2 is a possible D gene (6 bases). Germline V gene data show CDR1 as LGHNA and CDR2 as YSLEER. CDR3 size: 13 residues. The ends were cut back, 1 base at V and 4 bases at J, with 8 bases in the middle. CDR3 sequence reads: CASSQGREYEQYF. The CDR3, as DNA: TGCGCCAGCAGCCAAGGTCGGGAGTACGAGCAGTACTTC.

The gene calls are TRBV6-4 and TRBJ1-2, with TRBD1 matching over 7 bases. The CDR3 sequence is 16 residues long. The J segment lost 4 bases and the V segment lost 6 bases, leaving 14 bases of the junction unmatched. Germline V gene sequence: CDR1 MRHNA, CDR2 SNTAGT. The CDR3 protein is CASRPHGRQGGYGYTF. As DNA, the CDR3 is TGTGCCAGCAGACCCCACGGGAGACAGGGAGGCTATGGCTACACCTTC.

The CDR3, as DNA: TGTGCCAGTAGTACTTACAGCGCTGAAGCTTTCTTT. Translating gives CASSTYSAEAFF. This rearrangement joins TRBV19 to TRBJ1-1; D gene ambiguous. Per the germline V gene, CDR1 is LNHDA and CDR2 is SQIVND (reference sequence). Trimming cost V 4 bases and J 6 bases, with 9 bases left between them. CDR3 length: 12 amino acids.

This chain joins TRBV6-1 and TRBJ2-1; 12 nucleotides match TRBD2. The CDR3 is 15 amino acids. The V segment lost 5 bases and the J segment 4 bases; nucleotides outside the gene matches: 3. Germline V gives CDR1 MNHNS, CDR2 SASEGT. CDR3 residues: CASSRLAGDYNEQFF. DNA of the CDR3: TGTGCCAGCAGTCGACTAGCGGGGGATTACAATGAGCAGTTCTTC.

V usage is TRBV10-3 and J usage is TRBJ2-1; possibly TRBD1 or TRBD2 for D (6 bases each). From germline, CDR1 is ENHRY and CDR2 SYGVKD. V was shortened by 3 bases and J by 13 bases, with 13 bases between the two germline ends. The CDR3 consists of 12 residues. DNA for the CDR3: TGTGCCATCAGTGACCCCAAGGGGGGCCAGTTCTTC. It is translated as CAISDPKGGQFF.